This TCR beta chain was captured by sequencing in a study of blood T cell repertoires in COVID-19. In the study overall: Material from acute and convalescent COVID-19 was sourced from the United States, Italy and Spain. T cells, B-cell-depleted T cells, or PBMCs supplied cDNA or gDNA.

This clone turned up a few times. Libraries were prepared by immunoSEQ multiplex PCR; TCRdb keeps only in-frame clonotypes and omits some of them. This sample carries a few hundred thousand clones, 80% to 90% of them seen once, and the ten largest clones take over 0.95%. The CDR3 is made up of 12 amino acids. Germline CDR1 SNHLY, CDR2 FYNNEI. Trimming at V came to 5 bases and at J to 8 bases, leaving 4 bases not matched to a gene. This receptor was obtained from a man aged 18 to 29 who had recovered from COVID-19. Sequencing was carried out using PBMCs or T cells enriched from blood (not recorded which). This chain uses TRBV2 with TRBJ1-2; 8 nucleotides align to TRBD1. CDR3 sequence (DNA): TGTGCCAGCAGTCTGGACAGGGAGGGCTACACCTTC. This codes for CASSLDREGYTF.